The entry below gives a single T cell receptor (beta chain) sequence along with its context. The antigen is unknown. These data originate in a study of OX40 agonist ivuxolimab in advanced cancers. The wider study: Three partial responders included one hepatocellular carcinoma patient and two cutaneous melanoma patients. The study, taken as a whole, reports: Certain nonresponding patients likewise had low normalized T-cell clonal expansion. Mean expanded clone counts were higher in CD8+ than CD4+ T cells.

TCRdb keeps only in-frame clones here, not all; method: immunoSEQ multiplex PCR. The table has about 50,000 clones, around nine tenths seen once; the top ten hold about 6%. Trimming took 7 bases from V and 10 from J, leaving 16 bases between them. The CDR3 loop spans 12 amino acids. Per the germline V gene, CDR1 is MDHEN and CDR2 is SYDVKM. Sequences were derived from CD4+ or CD8+ T cells sorted from blood, sampled in a trial of the OX40 agonist ivuxolimab. The chain is built from TRBV28 and TRBJ1-1; maybe TRBD1 (5 bases). The sequence derives from an adult with an advanced solid tumor such as melanoma, head and neck, liver or kidney cancer. The CDR3 coding sequence is TGTGCCAGCAAATCTATAGGGGACTTAGCTTTCTTT. Translation gives CASKSIGDLAFF.